A selection of T cell receptor beta chains follows, all from one sample in a study of cytomegalovirus exposure and HLA in healthy donors. Libraries were prepared by immunoSEQ multiplex PCR; TCRdb keeps only in-frame clonotypes and omits some of them. The data show around 87,000 clones, 76% seen once. The sequenced sample consisted of PBMCs. These receptors originate from a middle-aged man in good health and CMV-seronegative. The CDR3 runs from the conserved cysteine through the conserved F or W. A D gene is named only where the DNA matches it firmly. Size is omitted from some rows. Given values are once, few, many or a class for expanded clones.

d_gene,abundance,v_gene,j_gene,CDR3nt,CDR3aa
-,-,TRBV9,TRBJ2-1,TGTGCCAGCAGCGTAGCGCAGCGCTCGGCGCAGTTCTTC,CASSVAQRSAQFF
-,-,TRBV28,TRBJ1-1,TGTGCCAGCAGTTTGGGAGCGTGGGGGAACACTGAAGCTTTCTTT,CASSLGAWGNTEAFF
-,-,TRBV6-5,TRBJ2-3,TGTGCCAGCAGTTATACGGACAGTTACACAGATACGCAGTATTTT,CASSYTDSYTDTQYF
TRBD1,-,TRBV6-5,TRBJ2-7,TGTGCCAGCAGTTCCCGCGGGACAGGTCGAACCTACGAGCAGTACTTC,CASSSRGTGRTYEQYF
TRBD1,-,TRBV6-1,TRBJ1-2,TGTGCCAGCAGTGAAAATAATTTGGGACAGGGATTTGGCTACACCTTC,CASSENNLGQGFGYTF
-,few,TRBV7-2,TRBJ2-2,TGTGCCAGCAGCTCGGGGGGCCAAATAACCGGGGAGCTGTTTTTT,CASSSGGQITGELFF
-,-,TRBV19,TRBJ1-1,TGTGCCAGTAGTATAGGGGGCAACACTGAAGCTTTCTTT,CASSIGGNTEAFF
TRBD1,-,TRBV19,TRBJ2-1,TGTGCCAGTAGTCTAGGACAGGGCAATGAGCAGTTCTTC,CASSLGQGNEQFF
-,-,TRBV4-1,TRBJ1-1,TGCGCCAGCAGCCAAGTACAGGGAATTAGGACTGAAGCTTTCTTT,CASSQVQGIRTEAFF
-,few,TRBV5-8,TRBJ1-5,TGTGCCAGCAGCTTCGGGGGGGATAGCAATCAGCCCCAGCATTTT,CASSFGGDSNQPQHF
-,-,TRBV6-5,TRBJ2-7,TGTGCCAGCAGCCCTGACACCGAAGTAGTATACTTC,CASSPDTEVVYF
-,few,TRBV1,TRBJ2-1,TGCACCAGCAGCCCGGGAGGTAACAATGAGCAGTTCTTC,CTSSPGGNNEQFF
-,-,TRBV5-1,TRBJ1-1,TGCGCCAGCAGGGAGGGATCAGTGAACACTGAAGCTTTCTTT,CASREGSVNTEAFF
TRBD2,-,TRBV19,TRBJ2-7,TGTGCCAGTAGCTCTGGGACTAGTAGTGTCGAGCAGTACTTC,CASSSGTSSVEQYF
TRBD2,-,TRBV5-4,TRBJ2-5,TGTGCCAGCAGCCTTGGGGGCGGGGGGGAAGAGACCCAGTACTTC,CASSLGGGGEETQYF
-,few,TRBV7-9,TRBJ1-2,TGTGCCAGCAGCTTAGATACCACAGGGATTGGTGGCTACACCTTC,CASSLDTTGIGGYTF
-,-,TRBV28,TRBJ2-1,TGTGCCAGCAGCTTAGCCACTTTTTACAATGAGCAGTTCTTC,CASSLATFYNEQFF
-,-,TRBV6-5,TRBJ1-6,TGTGCCAGCAGTTATTACGCAGGGTTGGGGAATTCACCCCTCCACTTT,CASSYYAGLGNSPLHF
TRBD1,few,TRBV6-5,TRBJ1-4,TGTGCCAGCAGTCGGGACAGTCGGGAAAAACTGTTTTTT,CASSRDSREKLFF
-,-,TRBV4-3,TRBJ2-3,TGCGCCAGCAGCCCGGACTTAGCCACAGATACGCAGTATTTT,CASSPDLATDTQYF
TRBD2,-,TRBV27,TRBJ2-1,TGTGCCAGCAGTACAACGCCGCGTGGACTAGCGGTGAATGAGCAGTTCTTC,CASSTTPRGLAVNEQFF
-,-,TRBV6-5,TRBJ2-1,TGTGCCAGCAGTTCCGGGGCACAGGGACACAATGAGCAGTTCTTC,CASSSGAQGHNEQFF
TRBD1,-,TRBV7-2,TRBJ1-4,TGTGCCAGCAGCACACCGGGACAGGATAATGAAAAACTGTTTTTT,CASSTPGQDNEKLFF
TRBD1,-,TRBV5-6,TRBJ1-1,TGTGCCAGCAGCTTATCGGACAGGAGATTCACGAACACTGAAGCTTTCTTT,CASSLSDRRFTNTEAFF
-,-,TRBV27,TRBJ1-5,TGTGCCAGCAGTCCTACCTCCCCGACACTCCGGGGTAATCAGCCCCAGCATTTT,CASSPTSPTLRGNQPQHF
-,-,TRBV5-8,TRBJ2-7,TGTGCCAGCAGCCAGGACAGAATCTACGAGCAGTACTTC,CASSQDRIYEQYF
TRBD1,-,TRBV12-5,TRBJ2-1,TGTGCTAGTGGTTTTGGGACAGGGGGTAGTAATGAGCAGTTCTTC,CASGFGTGGSNEQFF